This T cell receptor (beta chain) emerged from a study of T cell repertoires in cytomegalovirus infection. At the level of the study: Used in the study were CMV epitopes, some recently identified and HLA-C-restricted, others well-studied and HLA-B-restricted. Matching HLA type and CMV infection were both indicated by public TCR beta signatures. Whole-study findings and limits: The study found HLA-C-restricted CMV-specific TCR beta clonotypes dominating the ex vivo response.

In germline, CDR1 is LNHNV, CDR2 YYDKDF (reference sequence). The CDR3 totals 12 residues. V lost 3 bases, J lost 6 bases, and 5 bases lay in between. Regarding this clonotype: Its antigen remains unidentified.

Using its own MiXCR run on the reads, TCRdb lists one record per CDR3 protein. The data show about 920,000 distinct CDR3 sequences, more than 25% seen once. The sample consisted of cultured CD8+ T cells from PBMCs, taken from culture after CMV antigen stimulation. V usage is TRBV15 and J usage is TRBJ2-2; unclear D gene. The clonotype comes from a human donor in good health (CMV status not recorded). Some clones in this sample may be carry-over from other donors' samples. Here the CDR3 reads CATSRTSGELFF. In DNA, the CDR3 is TGTGCCACCAGCAGGACCTCCGGGGAGCTGTTTTTT.